This T cell receptor beta chain originates from a study of T-cell memory formation after mild COVID-19. From the 5' RACE reads, TCRdb called clonotypes with MiXCR, one entry per CDR3 protein. The table shows 380,000 or so distinct CDR3 sequences, with about an eighth occurring only once. CDR3 length: 16 residues. Germline CDR1 and CDR2: MGHRA and YSYEKL. Trimming at V came to 1 base and at J to 9 bases, leaving 10 bases not matched to a gene. Note on this clonotype: Its antigen is still unknown.

Study-level findings and limits: CD4+ clones that contracted lay mainly in CM and EM; CD8+ ones lay in EMRA. Clones contracting over day 15 to 85 were CD4/CD8 balanced, with later expanders leaning CD4+.

Sequenced material: PBMCs or a T cell subset sorted from them (not recorded which). The TCR sequence derives from a man aged 18 to 30 who had mild COVID-19 (a few samples of this study predate the infection). Cell type and time point are not known. The chain is built from TRBV4-1 and TRBJ2-2; 8 positions match TRBD1. The CDR3 DNA sequence: TGCGCCAGCAGCCAAGGCAGACGGACAGGGATGCGGGAGCTGTTTTTT. Encoded protein: CASSQGRRTGMRELFF.